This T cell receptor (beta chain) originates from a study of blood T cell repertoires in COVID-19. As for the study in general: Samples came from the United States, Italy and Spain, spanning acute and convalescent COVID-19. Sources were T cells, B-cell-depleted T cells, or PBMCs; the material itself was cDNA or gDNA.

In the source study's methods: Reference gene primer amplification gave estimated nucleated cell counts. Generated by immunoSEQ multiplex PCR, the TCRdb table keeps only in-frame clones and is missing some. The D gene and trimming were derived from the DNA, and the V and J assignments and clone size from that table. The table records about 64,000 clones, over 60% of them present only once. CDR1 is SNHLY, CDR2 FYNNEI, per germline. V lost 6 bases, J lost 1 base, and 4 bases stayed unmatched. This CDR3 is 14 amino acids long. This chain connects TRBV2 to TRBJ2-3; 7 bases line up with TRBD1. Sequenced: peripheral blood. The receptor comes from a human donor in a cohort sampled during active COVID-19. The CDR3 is CASRSGQRTDTQYF. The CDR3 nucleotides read TGTGCCAGCAGGTCGGGACAGCGCACAGATACGCAGTATTTT.